These 31 T cell receptor beta chains share one sample of origin, sequenced in a study of blood T cells in healthy people across ages. The authors ran a second PCR of 7 to 11 cycles using a sample-barcoded 5' primer and a J-beta primer mix. From the 5' RACE reads, TCRdb called clonotypes with MiXCR, one entry per CDR3 protein. This table holds around 990,000 distinct CDR3 sequences, roughly two fifths found once. Source material: blood. The origin of the receptors is a young man in good health.

The chain has TRBV6-2 or TRBV6-3 and TRBJ1-4; no clear D gene. The CDR3 loop spans 14 amino acids. Germline V lookup: CDR1 MNHEY, CDR2 SVGEGT. V dropped 2 bases and J dropped 1 base, with 5 bases sitting between them. CDR3 DNA: TGTGCCAGCAGTTACCTGGGAACTAATGAAAAACTGTTTTTT. It codes for CASSYLGTNEKLFF.

This clonotype has more than one count but fewer than ten. The chain combines TRBV7-2 with TRBJ2-1; 7 bases agree with TRBD2. The V segment lost 3 bases and the J segment 5 bases; nucleotides outside the gene matches: 7. Germline-derived CDR1 and CDR2 are SGHTA and FQGNSA. CDR3 size: 15 residues. The CDR3, as DNA: TGTGCCAGCAGCTTGGTTCAGGGAGGGAACAATGAGCAGTTCTTC. Its protein product is CASSLVQGGNNEQFF.

This chain connects TRBV29-1 to TRBJ2-4, with D perhaps matching TRBD1 (6 bases). The V gene's germline CDR1 is SQVTM and CDR2 ANQGSEA. With 0 bases removed from V and 8 bases from J, the gap between germline ends came to 11 bases. CDR3 length: 13 residues. CDR3 coding DNA: TGCAGCGTTGAAGAGGCAGGGGAAGACATTCAGTACTTC. This translates into CSVEEAGEDIQYF.

The chain combines TRBV27 with TRBJ2-2, with 10 bases matching TRBD2. CDR3 length: 15 amino acids. Germline V gene data show CDR1 as MNHEY and CDR2 as SMNVEV (reference sequence). With 5 bases clipped from V and 6 bases from J, the junction kept 6 bases outside the gene matches. CDR3 nucleotide sequence: TGTGCCAGCAGTGCATTAGCGGGGGGTTCCGGGGAGCTGTTTTTT. Protein product: CASSALAGGSGELFF.

The V gene is TRBV20-1, the J gene TRBJ2-3; TRBD2 aligns across 14 bases. The CDR3 spans 15 residues. CDR1 is DFQATT and CDR2 is SNEGSKA in the germline V gene (reference sequence). V was pared by 4 bases and J by 5 bases, with 5 bases of the junction left unmatched. The DNA for the CDR3 is TGCAGTGCTACTTCGACTAGCGGGGGGGTAGATACGCAGTATTTT. Translating gives CSATSTSGGVDTQYF.

This clonotype has ten or more counts. The chain has TRBV3-1 and TRBJ2-7; D possibly corresponds to TRBD1 (6 bases). The CDR3 sequence is 14 residues long. Germline V gives CDR1 LGHDT, CDR2 YNNKEL (reference sequence). Trimming stripped 4 bases from V and 3 bases from J, with 13 bases between. The DNA for the CDR3 is TGTGCCAGCAGCCCCCGGGACACCTACTACGAGCAGTACTTC. Encoded protein: CASSPRDTYYEQYF.

This clonotype was seen more than once but under ten times. This chain uses TRBV4-1 with TRBJ2-6; the D gene is possibly TRBD1 (5 bases). Germline CDR1 MGHRA, CDR2 YSYEKL. Trimming left V 3 bases short and J 0 bases short, with 6 bases between. CDR3 length: 15 residues. CDR3 sequence (DNA): TGCGCCAGCAGCCACGACAGCTCTGGGGCCAACGTCCTGACTTTC. Amino acid sequence: CASSHDSSGANVLTF.

The V and J genes are TRBV7-2 and TRBJ1-5; D possibly corresponds to TRBD1 (6 bases). Germline V gene data show CDR1 as SGHTA and CDR2 as FQGNSA. The CDR3 spans 15 residues. Trimming stripped 6 bases from V and 4 bases from J, with 16 bases between. The chain's CDR3 is CASSPTGRNNQPQHF. CDR3 nucleotides: TGTGCCAGCAGTCCGACAGGAAGAAATAATCAGCCCCAGCATTTT.

The CDR3 sequence: CASSPRRNSYNEQFF. The DNA for the CDR3 is TGTGCCAGCAGCCCTCGACGGAATTCCTACAATGAGCAGTTCTTC. The V call is TRBV9, the J call TRBJ2-1; D is undetermined. V was trimmed by 4 bases and J by 1 base, leaving 12 bases between them. Germline assignment: CDR1 SGDLS and CDR2 YYNGEE. The CDR3 covers 15 residues.

The table lists this clonotype with a few counts. J is TRBJ1-5 and V is TRBV12-3 or TRBV12-4; a possible D gene is TRBD1 (5 bases). This CDR3 is 14 amino acids long. Trimming took off 5 bases at V and 0 bases at J, with 8 bases between the two ends. The CDR3 here is CASSDRYSNQPQHF. CDR3 sequence (DNA): TGTGCCAGCAGTGACAGATATAGCAATCAGCCCCAGCATTTT.

This chain links TRBV6-6 with TRBJ1-1, with D unclear. There are 14 residues in the CDR3. The V end was cut by 0 bases, the J end by 7 bases, with 12 bases between. CDR1 and CDR2 (germline): MNHNY, SVGAGI (reference sequence). CDR3 nucleotides: TGTGCCAGCAGTTACTCGCCGAACCGGATTGAAGCTTTCTTT. Translating it yields CASSYSPNRIEAFF.

This chain joins TRBV12-3 or TRBV12-4 and TRBJ2-7, with D perhaps assigned TRBD1 or TRBD2 (6 bases each). V lost 2 bases, J lost 9 bases, and 14 bases lay in between. The CDR3 runs 13 residues. In DNA, the CDR3 is TGTGCCAGCAGTTTACGAGTCGGGGGCGGGCAGTACTTC. This gives the protein CASSLRVGGGQYF.

This chain joins TRBV6-5 and TRBJ1-1; D is ambiguous. CDR3 length equals 13 residues. The germline V gene has CDR1 MNHEY and CDR2 SVGAGI. V shed 2 bases and J shed 6 bases, with 10 bases lying between them. CDR3 sequence: CASSYSGEAEAFF. CDR3 nucleotides: TGTGCCAGCAGTTACAGCGGGGAGGCTGAAGCTTTCTTT.

For this clonotype: Possible read error: a much larger clone is one base away. The chain is built from TRBV6-2 or TRBV6-3 and TRBJ1-2; no clear D. The V end lost 2 bases, the J end lost 4 bases, and 5 bases lay between the germline ends. The CDR3 length is 12 residues. Germline CDR1 is MNHEY and CDR2 is SVGEGT. The CDR3 region has the DNA TGTGCCAGCAGTTACGGCAGCTATGGCTACACCTTC. As protein: CASSYGSYGYTF.

This clonotype has a handful of counts. The gene calls are TRBV9 and TRBJ2-1, with D tentatively TRBD1 (6 bases). Germline assignment: CDR1 SGDLS and CDR2 YYNGEE. This CDR3 is built from 15 residues. V was shortened by 3 bases and J by 0 bases, with 10 bases between the two germline ends. The CDR3 DNA is TGTGCCAGCAGCGCAGGACAGAGCTCCTACAATGAGCAGTTCTTC. Its translation is CASSAGQSSYNEQFF.

Concerning this clonotype itself: A clone one base away is much larger, so this may be a read error. The chain uses TRBV28 and TRBJ2-1, with 8 bases aligning to TRBD1. The last part of the DNA fits TRBJ2-7 better; the J call may be wrong. CDR1 and CDR2 (germline): MDHEN, SYDVKM. The CDR3 is 14 amino acids. The CDR3 loop is CASETGTGYNEQYF. The CDR3 DNA sequence: TGTGCCAGTGAAACCGGGACAGGATACAATGAGCAGTACTTC.

The chain couples TRBV20-1 to TRBJ2-4; 9 bases fit TRBD2. The V segment lost 5 bases and the J segment 13 bases; nucleotides outside the gene matches: 9. There are 12 residues in the CDR3. CDR1 and CDR2 (germline): DFQATT, SNEGSKA (reference sequence). CDR3 coding DNA: TGCAGTGCTGAGCGGGGGGACAATGAGCAGTACTTC. Translation gives CSAERGDNEQYF.

With respect to this clonotype: This could be a read error, since a much larger clone is one nucleotide away. The chain carries TRBV7-2 and TRBJ2-3, with a weak D call TRBD2 (5 bases). Germline-derived CDR1 and CDR2 are SGHTA and FQGNSA. V shed 5 bases and J shed 2 bases, with 14 bases lying between them. The CDR3 totals 15 residues. CDR3 nucleotides: TGTGCCAGCAGCAAGGAGGTTTTGATCACAGATACGCAGTATTTT. Protein: CASSKEVLITDTQYF. Drawing the rest from reference TRBV7-2 and TRBJ2-3, the complete variable domain is GAGVSQSPSNKVTEKGKDVELRCDPISGHTALYWYRQSLGQGLEFLIYFQGNSAPDKSGLPSDRFSAERTGGSVSTLTIQRTQQEDSAVYLCASSKEVLITDTQYFGPGTRLTVL.

V and J are TRBV7-2 and TRBJ1-1; D gene uncertain. V gave up 0 bases and J gave up 0 bases, with 8 bases separating them. This CDR3 has 15 residues. The germline CDR1 and CDR2 sequences are SGHTA and FQGNSA. This CDR3 reads CASSLARAVNTEAFF. CDR3 sequence (DNA): TGTGCCAGCAGCTTAGCTAGGGCAGTGAACACTGAAGCTTTCTTT.

CDR3 DNA sequence: TGCAGTGCTAGAGTGGAGGGGATCTACTACGAGCAGTACTTC. Translated: CSARVEGIYYEQYF. The rearrangement joins TRBV20-1 to TRBJ2-7, with a possible D match to TRBD2 (6 bases). There are 14 residues in the CDR3. Trimming stripped 1 base from V and 3 bases from J, with 13 bases between. Germline CDR1 reads DFQATT; CDR2 reads SNEGSKA (reference sequence).

The sample holds a few counts of this clonotype. V usage is TRBV14 and J usage is TRBJ2-2; TRBD1 aligns across 9 bases. Losses at the gene ends were 6 bases for V and 4 bases for J; bases not matched to a gene: 3. This CDR3 region has 14 residues. CDR1 SGHDN and CDR2 FVKESK come from the germline V gene. CDR3 DNA: TGTGCCAGCAGGGGACAGGGAGCCACCGGGGAGCTGTTTTTT. Encoded protein: CASRGQGATGELFF.

This clonotype showed up just a few times. The rearrangement links TRBV4-3 to TRBJ2-3, with D unclear. V was trimmed by 0 bases and J by 1 base, leaving 14 bases between them. Looked up from germline, CDR1 is LGHNA and CDR2 is YSLEER. The CDR3 runs 17 residues. CDR3 residues: CASSQELGDSRTDTQYF. The CDR3, as DNA: TGCGCCAGCAGCCAAGAACTCGGAGACTCCCGCACAGATACGCAGTATTTT.

In its sample, this clonotype was seen a few times. The CDR3 sequence: CASSKTGGYEQFF. The DNA for the CDR3 is TGTGCCAGCAGTAAAACAGGGGGCTATGAGCAGTTCTTC. The chain recombines TRBV7-3 with TRBJ2-1; 9 positions match TRBD1. The CDR3 totals 13 residues. The V and J ends lost 6 bases and 8 bases, in that order; junction bases with no gene match: 5. Germline CDR1 is SGHTA and CDR2 is FQGTGA. The whole variable domain, filled in from reference TRBV7-3 and TRBJ2-1, reads GAGVSQTPSNKVTEKGKYVELRCDPISGHTALYWYRQSLGQGPEFLIYFQGTGAADDSGLPNDRFFAVRPEGSVSTLKIQRTERGDSAVYLCASSKTGGYEQFFGPGTRLTVL.

The rearrangement uses TRBV10-3 and TRBJ2-1; TRBD1 agrees at 8 bases. Germline V CDR1 and CDR2: ENHRY, SYGVKD. The length of the CDR3 is 14 residues. After removal of 5 bases from V and 4 bases from J, the junction contained 4 bases not matched to a gene. In DNA form, the CDR3 reads TGTGCCATCAGTCTCGACAGGGGATACAATGAGCAGTTCTTC. As protein: CAISLDRGYNEQFF.

The V call is TRBV12-3 or TRBV12-4, the J call TRBJ1-5; D is perhaps TRBD1 (5 bases). Trimming removed 5 bases from V and 7 bases from J, with 15 bases in between. The CDR3 has 14 residues. The CDR3 region has the DNA TGTGCCAGCAGTGCCGGATCTTGGGGGCAGCCCCAGCATTTT. Protein: CASSAGSWGQPQHF.

This sequence joins TRBV7-2 and TRBJ1-6; D ambiguous. The CDR3 totals 17 residues. V shed 1 base and J shed 0 bases, with 10 bases lying between them. Germline V CDR1 and CDR2: SGHTA, FQGNSA. As DNA, the CDR3 is TGTGCCAGCAGCTTAGAGCATGATAGCTCCTATAATTCACCCCTCCACTTT. Translation: CASSLEHDSSYNSPLHF.

This clonotype was seen a handful of times. The chain is built from TRBV29-1 and TRBJ2-5, with D possibly being TRBD1 or TRBD2 (6 bases each). The CDR3 is 15 residues long. Trimming stripped 3 bases from V and 0 bases from J, with 14 bases between. Germline values: CDR1 SQVTM, CDR2 ANQGSEA. The CDR3 protein is CSVETYREDQETQYF. In DNA, the CDR3 is TGCAGCGTTGAGACCTACAGGGAGGACCAAGAGACCCAGTACTTC. Variable domain in full (rest from reference TRBV29-1 and TRBJ2-5): SAVISQKPSRDICQRGTSLTIQCQVDSQVTMMFWYRQQPGQSLTLIATANQGSEATYESGFVIDKFPISRPNLTFSTLTVSNMSPEDSSIYLCSVETYREDQETQYFGPGTRLLVL.

The rearrangement links TRBV29-1 to TRBJ1-1; tentatively, D is TRBD1 (6 bases). Trimming removed 5 bases at V and 1 base at J, with 17 bases between. The CDR3 totals 15 residues. CDR1 is SQVTM, CDR2 ANQGSEA, per germline. CDR3 protein: CSVSRASTGNTEAFF. DNA for the CDR3: TGCAGCGTTTCGCGGGCGTCGACAGGGAACACTGAAGCTTTCTTT.

This clonotype was counted only a few times. The rearrangement joins TRBV20-1 to TRBJ1-6; 7 nucleotides agree with TRBD1. The CDR3 length is 13 residues. The V gene end was trimmed by 2 bases and the J gene end by 10 bases; junction bases not matched to a gene: 5. Germline assignment: CDR1 DFQATT and CDR2 SNEGSKA (reference sequence). The CDR3 region is CSARQGVGSPLHF. The CDR3 region has the DNA TGCAGTGCTAGACAGGGGGTTGGCTCACCCCTCCACTTT.

V usage is TRBV6-2 or TRBV6-3 and J usage is TRBJ2-1; a weak D match, TRBD2 (6 bases). This CDR3 is built from 15 residues. CDR1 is MNHEY, CDR2 SVGEGT, per germline. The V end lost 2 bases, the J end lost 2 bases, and 10 bases lay between the germline ends. The CDR3 region is CASSYEGLTYNEQFF. CDR3 DNA sequence: TGTGCCAGCAGTTACGAGGGACTTACCTACAATGAGCAGTTCTTC.

The chain uses TRBV10-3 and TRBJ1-2, with D perhaps TRBD1 (6 bases). V was pared by 4 bases and J by 4 bases, with 16 bases between. In germline, CDR1 is ENHRY, CDR2 SYGVKD. CDR3 size: 15 residues. The CDR3 region has the DNA TGTGCCATCAGTGTAACAGCAGGGGTCGGCTATGGCTACACCTTC. This codes for CAISVTAGVGYGYTF.